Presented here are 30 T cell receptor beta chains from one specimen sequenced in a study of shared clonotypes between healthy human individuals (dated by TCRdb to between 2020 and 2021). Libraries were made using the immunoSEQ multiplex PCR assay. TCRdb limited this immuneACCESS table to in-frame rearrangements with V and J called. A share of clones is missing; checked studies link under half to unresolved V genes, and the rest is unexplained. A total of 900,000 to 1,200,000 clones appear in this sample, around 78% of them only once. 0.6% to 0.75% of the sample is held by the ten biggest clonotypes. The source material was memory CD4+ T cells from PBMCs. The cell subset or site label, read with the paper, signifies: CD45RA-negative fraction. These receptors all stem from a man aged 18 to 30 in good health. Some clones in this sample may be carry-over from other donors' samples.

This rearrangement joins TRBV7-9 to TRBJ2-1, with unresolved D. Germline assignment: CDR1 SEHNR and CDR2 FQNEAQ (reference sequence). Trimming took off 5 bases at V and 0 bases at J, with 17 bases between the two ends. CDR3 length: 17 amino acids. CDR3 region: CASSTTTPESSYNEQFF. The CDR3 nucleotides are TGTGCCAGCAGCACTACGACCCCGGAGAGCTCCTACAATGAGCAGTTCTTC.

The chain's CDR3 is CASSLARGLGLEQFF. The CDR3 DNA is TGTGCCAGCAGCTTAGCCCGGGGACTAGGTCTTGAGCAGTTCTTC. The rearrangement uses TRBV7-2 and TRBJ2-1, with TRBD2 matching over 8 bases. The trim removed 0 bases at V and 9 bases at J, leaving 7 bases unmatched. Germline CDR1 and CDR2: SGHTA and FQGNSA. The CDR3 covers 15 residues.

This CDR3 reads CASSLTGSPLDTEAFF. CDR3 nucleotide sequence: TGTGCCAGCAGCCTGACGGGCTCCCCCCTGGACACTGAAGCTTTCTTT. The V gene is TRBV9, the J gene TRBJ1-1, with no clear D. This CDR3 comprises 16 residues. Germline lookup yields CDR1 SGDLS and CDR2 YYNGEE. V lost 4 bases, J lost 3 bases, and 19 bases lay in between.

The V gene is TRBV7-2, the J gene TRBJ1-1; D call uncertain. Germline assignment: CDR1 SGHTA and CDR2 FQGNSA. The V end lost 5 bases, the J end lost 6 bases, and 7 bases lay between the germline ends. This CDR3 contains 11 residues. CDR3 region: CASSPRSEAFF. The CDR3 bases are TGTGCCAGCAGCCCTCGATCTGAAGCTTTCTTT. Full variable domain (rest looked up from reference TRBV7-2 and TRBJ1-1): GAGVSQSPSNKVTEKGKDVELRCDPISGHTALYWYRQSLGQGLEFLIYFQGNSAPDKSGLPSDRFSAERTGGSVSTLTIQRTQQEDSAVYLCASSPRSEAFFGQGTRLTVV.

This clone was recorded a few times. CDR3 sequence (DNA): TGTGCCAGCAGCTTAGTGGGGCACGGGTCGCCTGGAAACACCATATATTTT. Translating it yields CASSLVGHGSPGNTIYF. The chain has TRBV7-2 and TRBJ1-3; possible D gene TRBD1, 5 bases. V dropped 1 base and J dropped 2 bases, with 15 bases sitting between them. CDR1 is SGHTA and CDR2 is FQGNSA in the germline V gene. The CDR3 contains 17 residues. Complete variable domain (other parts from reference TRBV7-2 and TRBJ1-3): GAGVSQSPSNKVTEKGKDVELRCDPISGHTALYWYRQSLGQGLEFLIYFQGNSAPDKSGLPSDRFSAERTGGSVSTLTIQRTQQEDSAVYLCASSLVGHGSPGNTIYFGEGSWLTVV.

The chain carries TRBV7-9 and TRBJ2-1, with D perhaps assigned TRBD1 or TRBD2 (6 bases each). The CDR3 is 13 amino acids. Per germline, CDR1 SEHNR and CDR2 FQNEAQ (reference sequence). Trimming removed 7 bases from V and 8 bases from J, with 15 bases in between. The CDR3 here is CASNPKGGDEQFF. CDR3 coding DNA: TGTGCCAGCAACCCGAAGGGGGGAGATGAGCAGTTCTTC.

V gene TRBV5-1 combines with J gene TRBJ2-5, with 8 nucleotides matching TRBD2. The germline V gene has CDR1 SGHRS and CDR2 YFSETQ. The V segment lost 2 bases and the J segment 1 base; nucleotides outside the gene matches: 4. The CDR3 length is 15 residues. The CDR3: CASSFGGAPQETQYF. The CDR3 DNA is TGCGCCAGCAGCTTCGGGGGGGCGCCCCAAGAGACCCAGTACTTC.

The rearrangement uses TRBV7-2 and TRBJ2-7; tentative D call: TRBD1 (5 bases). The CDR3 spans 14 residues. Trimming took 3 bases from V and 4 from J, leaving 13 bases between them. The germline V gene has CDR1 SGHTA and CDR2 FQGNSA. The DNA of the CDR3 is TGTGCCAGCAGCTTGAACCAGGGATGGTACGAGCAGTACTTC. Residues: CASSLNQGWYEQYF.

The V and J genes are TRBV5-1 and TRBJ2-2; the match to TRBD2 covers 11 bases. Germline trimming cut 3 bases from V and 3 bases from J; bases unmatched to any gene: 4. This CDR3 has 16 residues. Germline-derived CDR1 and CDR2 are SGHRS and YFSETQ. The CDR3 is CASSWLAGGDTGELFF. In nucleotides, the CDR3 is TGCGCCAGCAGCTGGTTAGCGGGAGGGGACACCGGGGAGCTGTTTTTT.

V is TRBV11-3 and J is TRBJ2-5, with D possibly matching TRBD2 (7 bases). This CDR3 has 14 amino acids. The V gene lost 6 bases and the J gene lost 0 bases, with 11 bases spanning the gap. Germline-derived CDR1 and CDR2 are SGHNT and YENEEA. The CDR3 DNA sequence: TGTGCCAGCAGTAGGGGGGGAGACCAAGAGACCCAGTACTTC. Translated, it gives CASSRGGDQETQYF.

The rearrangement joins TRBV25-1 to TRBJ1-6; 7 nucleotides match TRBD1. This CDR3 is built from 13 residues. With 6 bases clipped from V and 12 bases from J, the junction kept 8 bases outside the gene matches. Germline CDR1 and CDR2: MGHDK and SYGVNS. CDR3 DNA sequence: TGTGCCAGCAGCTTGACAGGGTTGGAACCCCTCCACTTT. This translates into CASSLTGLEPLHF.

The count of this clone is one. The CDR3 spells CASSPTLYSGNTIYF. The CDR3 bases are TGTGCCAGCAGTCCAACGCTTTACTCTGGAAACACCATATATTTT. V is TRBV28 and J is TRBJ1-3; D unresolved. The CDR3 runs 15 residues. V was shortened by 5 bases and J by 0 bases, with 11 bases between the two germline ends. Germline assignment: CDR1 MDHEN and CDR2 SYDVKM.

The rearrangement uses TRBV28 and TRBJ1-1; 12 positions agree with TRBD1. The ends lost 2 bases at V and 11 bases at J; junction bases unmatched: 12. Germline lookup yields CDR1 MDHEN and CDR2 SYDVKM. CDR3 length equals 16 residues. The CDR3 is CASSLQPGTGGFGAFF. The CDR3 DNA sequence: TGTGCCAGCAGTTTACAGCCCGGGACAGGGGGCTTTGGGGCTTTCTTT.

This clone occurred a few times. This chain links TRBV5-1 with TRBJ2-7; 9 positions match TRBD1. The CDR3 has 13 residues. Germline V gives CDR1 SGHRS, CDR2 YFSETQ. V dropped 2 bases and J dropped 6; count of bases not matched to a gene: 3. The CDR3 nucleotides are TGCGCCAGCAGCTTACGGACAGGGGTCGAGCAGTACTTC. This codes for CASSLRTGVEQYF.

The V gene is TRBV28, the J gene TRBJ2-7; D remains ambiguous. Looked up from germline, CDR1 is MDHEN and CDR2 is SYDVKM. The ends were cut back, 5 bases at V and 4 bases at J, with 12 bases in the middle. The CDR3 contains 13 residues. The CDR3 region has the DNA TGTGCCAGCAGTACCCCTATTGTTTACGAGCAGTACTTC. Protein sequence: CASSTPIVYEQYF.

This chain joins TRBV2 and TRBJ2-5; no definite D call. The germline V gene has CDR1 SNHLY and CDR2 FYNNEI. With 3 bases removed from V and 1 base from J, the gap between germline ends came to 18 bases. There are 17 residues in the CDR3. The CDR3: CASSELPLTLFQETQYF. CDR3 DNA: TGTGCCAGCAGTGAGTTGCCTCTAACACTATTCCAAGAGACCCAGTACTTC.

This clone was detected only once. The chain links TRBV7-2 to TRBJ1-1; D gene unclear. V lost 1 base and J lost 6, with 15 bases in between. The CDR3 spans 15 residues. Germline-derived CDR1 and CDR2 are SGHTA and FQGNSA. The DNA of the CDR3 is TGTGCCAGCAGCTTAGAAAGACGGGCGGCTGCTGAAGCTTTCTTT. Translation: CASSLERRAAAEAFF.

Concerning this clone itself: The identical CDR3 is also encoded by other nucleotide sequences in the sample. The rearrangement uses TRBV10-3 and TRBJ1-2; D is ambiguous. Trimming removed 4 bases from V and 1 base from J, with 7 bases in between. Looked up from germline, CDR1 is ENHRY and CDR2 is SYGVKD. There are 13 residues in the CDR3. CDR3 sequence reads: CAISGTDNYGYTF. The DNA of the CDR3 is TGTGCCATCAGTGGGACCGATAACTATGGCTACACCTTC.

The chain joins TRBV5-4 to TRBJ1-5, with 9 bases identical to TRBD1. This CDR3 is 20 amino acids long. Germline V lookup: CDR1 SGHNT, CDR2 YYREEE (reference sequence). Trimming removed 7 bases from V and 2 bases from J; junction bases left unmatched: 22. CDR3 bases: TGTGCCAGCTTAAAGAAAATACCCGGGACAGGGATGAAGGGCAATCAGCCCCAGCATTTT. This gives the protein CASLKKIPGTGMKGNQPQHF. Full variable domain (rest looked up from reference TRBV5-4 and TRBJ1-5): ETGVTQSPTHLIKTRGQQVTLRCSSQSGHNTVSWYQQALGQGPQFIFQYYREEENGRGNFPPRFSGLQFPNYSSELNVNALELDDSALYLCASLKKIPGTGMKGNQPQHFGDGTRLSIL.

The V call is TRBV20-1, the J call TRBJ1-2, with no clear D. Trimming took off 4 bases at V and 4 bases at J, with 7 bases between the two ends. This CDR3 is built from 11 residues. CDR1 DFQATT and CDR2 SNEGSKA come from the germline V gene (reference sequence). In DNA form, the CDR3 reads TGCAGTGCTACAAAGGTCTATGGCTACACCTTC. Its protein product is CSATKVYGYTF.

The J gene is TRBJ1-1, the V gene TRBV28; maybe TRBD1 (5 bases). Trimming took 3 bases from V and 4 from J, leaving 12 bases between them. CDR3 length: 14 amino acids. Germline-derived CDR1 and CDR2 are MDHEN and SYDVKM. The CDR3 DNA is TGTGCCAGCAGTTTCGATCGCAGGGTCACTGAAGCTTTCTTT. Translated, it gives CASSFDRRVTEAFF.

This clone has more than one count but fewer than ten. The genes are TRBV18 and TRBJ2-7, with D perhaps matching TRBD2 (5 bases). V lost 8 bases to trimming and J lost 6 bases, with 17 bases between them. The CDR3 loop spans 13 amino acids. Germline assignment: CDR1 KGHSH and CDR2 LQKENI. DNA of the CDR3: TGTGCCAGCGGTCCGGGTGGAGCGGCCGAGCAGTACTTC. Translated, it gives CASGPGGAAEQYF. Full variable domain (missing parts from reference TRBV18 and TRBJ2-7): NAGVMQNPRHLVRRRGQEARLRCSPMKGHSHVYWYRQLPEEGLKFMVYLQKENIIDESGMPKERFSAEFPKEGPSILRIQQVVRGDSAAYFCASGPGGAAEQYFGPGTRLTVT.

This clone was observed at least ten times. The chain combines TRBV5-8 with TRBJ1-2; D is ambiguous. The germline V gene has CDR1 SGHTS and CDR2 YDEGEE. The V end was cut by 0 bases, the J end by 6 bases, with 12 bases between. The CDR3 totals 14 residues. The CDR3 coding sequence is TGTGCCAGCAGCTTGGCCCGAGCTTACGATGGCTACACCTTC. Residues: CASSLARAYDGYTF. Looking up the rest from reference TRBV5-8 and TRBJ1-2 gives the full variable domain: EAGVTQSPTHLIKTRGQQATLRCSPISGHTSVYWYQQALGLGLQFLLWYDEGEERNRGNFPPRFSGRQFPNYSSELNVNALELEDSALYLCASSLARAYDGYTFGSGTRLTVV.

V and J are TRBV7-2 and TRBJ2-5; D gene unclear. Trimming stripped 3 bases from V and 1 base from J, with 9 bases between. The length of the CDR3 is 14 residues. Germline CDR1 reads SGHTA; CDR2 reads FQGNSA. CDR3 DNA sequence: TGTGCCAGCAGCTTCCAAAGATCCCAAGAGACCCAGTACTTC. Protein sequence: CASSFQRSQETQYF.

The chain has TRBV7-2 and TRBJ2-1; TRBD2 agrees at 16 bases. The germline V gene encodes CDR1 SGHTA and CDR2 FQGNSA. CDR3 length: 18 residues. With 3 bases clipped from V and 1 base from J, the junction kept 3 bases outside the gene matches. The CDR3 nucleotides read TGTGCCAGCAGCTTGTGGGGACTAGCGGGAGGGTCCTACAATGAGCAGTTCTTC. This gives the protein CASSLWGLAGGSYNEQFF.

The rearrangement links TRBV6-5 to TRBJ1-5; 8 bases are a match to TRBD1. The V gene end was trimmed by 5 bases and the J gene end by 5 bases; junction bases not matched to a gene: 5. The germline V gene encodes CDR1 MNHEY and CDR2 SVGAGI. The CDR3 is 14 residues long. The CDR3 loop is CASSRQQGDQPQHF. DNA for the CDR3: TGTGCCAGCAGTAGACAACAGGGGGATCAGCCCCAGCATTTT.

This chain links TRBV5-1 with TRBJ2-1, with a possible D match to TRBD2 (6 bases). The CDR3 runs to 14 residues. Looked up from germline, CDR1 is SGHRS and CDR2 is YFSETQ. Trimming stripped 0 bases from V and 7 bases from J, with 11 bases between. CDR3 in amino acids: CASSLGDSWNEQFF. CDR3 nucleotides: TGCGCCAGCAGCTTGGGGGACTCTTGGAATGAGCAGTTCTTC.

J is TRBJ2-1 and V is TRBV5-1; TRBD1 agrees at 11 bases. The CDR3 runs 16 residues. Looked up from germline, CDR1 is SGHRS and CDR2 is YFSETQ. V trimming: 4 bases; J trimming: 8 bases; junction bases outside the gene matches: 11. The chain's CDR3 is CASSLIVGQGVDEQFF. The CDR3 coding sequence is TGCGCCAGCAGCCTGATCGTGGGACAGGGGGTCGATGAGCAGTTCTTC. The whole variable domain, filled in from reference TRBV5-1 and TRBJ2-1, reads KAGVTQTPRYLIKTRGQQVTLSCSPISGHRSVSWYQQTPGQGLQFLFEYFSETQRNKGNFPGRFSGRQFSNSRSEMNVSTLELGDSALYLCASSLIVGQGVDEQFFGPGTRLTVL.

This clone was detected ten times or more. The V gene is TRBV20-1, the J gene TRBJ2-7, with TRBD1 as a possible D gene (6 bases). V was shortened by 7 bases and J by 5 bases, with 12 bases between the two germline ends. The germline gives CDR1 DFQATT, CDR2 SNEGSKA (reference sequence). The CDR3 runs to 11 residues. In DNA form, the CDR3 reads TGCAGTGTTGAGAGGGGGAACGAGCAGTACTTC. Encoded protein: CSVERGNEQYF.

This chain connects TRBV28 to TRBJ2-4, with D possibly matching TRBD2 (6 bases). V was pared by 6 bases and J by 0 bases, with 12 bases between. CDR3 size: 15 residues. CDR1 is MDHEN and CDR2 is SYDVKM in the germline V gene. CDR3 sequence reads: CASSLAVQAKNIQYF. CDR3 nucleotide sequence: TGTGCCAGCAGCTTAGCGGTACAAGCCAAAAACATTCAGTACTTC.